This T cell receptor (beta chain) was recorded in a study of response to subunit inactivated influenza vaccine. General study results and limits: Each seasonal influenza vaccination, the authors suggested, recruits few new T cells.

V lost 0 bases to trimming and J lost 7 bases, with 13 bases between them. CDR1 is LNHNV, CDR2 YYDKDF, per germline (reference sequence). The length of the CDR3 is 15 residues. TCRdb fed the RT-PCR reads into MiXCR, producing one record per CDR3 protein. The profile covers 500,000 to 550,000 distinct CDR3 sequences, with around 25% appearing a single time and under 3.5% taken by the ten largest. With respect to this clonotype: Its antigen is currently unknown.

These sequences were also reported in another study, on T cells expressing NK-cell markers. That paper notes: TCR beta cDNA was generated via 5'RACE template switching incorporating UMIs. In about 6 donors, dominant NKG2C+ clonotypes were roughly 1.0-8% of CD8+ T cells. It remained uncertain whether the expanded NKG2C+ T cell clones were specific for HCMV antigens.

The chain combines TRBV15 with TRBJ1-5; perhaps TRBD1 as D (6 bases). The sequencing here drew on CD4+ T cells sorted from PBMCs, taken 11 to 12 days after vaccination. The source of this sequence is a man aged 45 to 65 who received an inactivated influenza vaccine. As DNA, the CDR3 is TGTGCCACCAGCAGAGATAGGGGGGGATGGCAGCCCCAGCATTTT. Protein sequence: CATSRDRGGWQPQHF.